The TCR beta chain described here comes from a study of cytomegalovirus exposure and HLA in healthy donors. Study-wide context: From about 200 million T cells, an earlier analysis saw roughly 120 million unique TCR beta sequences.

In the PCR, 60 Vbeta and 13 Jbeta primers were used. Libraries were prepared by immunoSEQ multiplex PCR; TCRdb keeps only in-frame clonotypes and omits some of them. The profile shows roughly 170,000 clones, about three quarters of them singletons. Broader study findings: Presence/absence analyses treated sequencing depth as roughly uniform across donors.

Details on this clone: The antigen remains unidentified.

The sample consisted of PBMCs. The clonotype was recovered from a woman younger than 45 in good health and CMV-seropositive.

CDR3 in amino acids: CASSLATVEGRSYEQYF. In DNA form, the CDR3 reads TGTGCCAGCAGCTTAGCGACAGTGGAGGGTCGGTCCTACGAGCAGTACTTC. The V call is TRBV11-1, the J call TRBJ2-7, with D possibly TRBD2 on 6 matching bases. This CDR3 is built from 17 residues. The germline CDR1 and CDR2 sequences are SGHAT and FQDESV (reference sequence). Trimming cost V 0 bases and J 1 base, with 16 bases left between them.